This is a list of T cell receptor beta chains from one sample in a study of T cells in Graves' hyperthyroidism and ophthalmopathy. TCRdb re-called the multiplex PCR reads through MiXCR, storing one row per CDR3 protein. Of a few hundred thousand distinct CDR3 sequences listed, around 14% were seen once; the top ten hold around 7.5%. Sequencing was performed on blood. The source is a woman aged 30 to 39 with Graves' hyperthyroidism. The CDR3 runs from the conserved cysteine through the conserved F or W. D genes are given only for firm matches. Clone sizes are given selectively: once, few, many, or a class where the clone is expanded.

clone_size d_call j_call v_call cdr3_aa cdr3_nt
once . TRBJ2-3 TRBV30 CAWRRGWDSRDTQYF TGTGCCTGGAGAAGAGGTTGGGATTCCAGAGATACGCAGTATTTT
many . TRBJ1-1 TRBV7-9 CASRARRGLNTEAFF TGTGCCAGCAGGGCACGCAGGGGTCTGAACACTGAAGCTTTCTTT
many TRBD1 TRBJ2-7 TRBV7-2 CASSLHQGEEQYF TGTGCCAGCAGCTTGCATCAGGGGGAGGAGCAGTACTTC
. TRBD1 TRBJ2-7 TRBV14 CASSQLPGQGLDEQYF TGTGCCAGCAGCCAATTGCCGGGACAGGGGCTGGACGAGCAGTACTTC
few . TRBJ1-2 TRBV6-1 CASSEGAGYTF TGTGCCAGCAGTGAAGGAGCTGGCTACACCTTC
. . TRBJ2-2 TRBV2 CASSEQALNTGELFF TGTGCCAGCAGTGAACAGGCCCTAAACACCGGGGAGCTGTTTTTT
many . TRBJ2-1 TRBV2 CASSELVGTDNEQFF TGTGCCAGCAGTGAACTAGTCGGGACCGACAATGAGCAGTTCTTC
. . TRBJ2-7 TRBV29-1 CSVLQGGSNYEQYF TGCAGCGTTCTGCAGGGAGGAAGCAACTACGAGCAGTACTTC
. TRBD1 TRBJ1-5 TRBV5-5 CASSLAFRTGVSGNQPQHF TGTGCCAGCAGCTTGGCCTTCCGGACAGGGGTGTCGGGCAATCAGCCCCAGCATTTT
many . TRBJ2-1 TRBV20-1 CSASRGLRYNEQFF TGCAGTGCTAGCCGGGGTCTCCGCTACAATGAGCAGTTCTTC
few TRBD1 TRBJ2-3 TRBV5-1 CASSLLGGPYSTDTQYF TGCGCCAGCAGCCTACTAGGGGGCCCATATAGCACAGATACGCAGTATTTT
few . TRBJ2-7 TRBV20-1 CSARGTSEQYF TGCAGTGCTAGAGGAACATCCGAGCAGTACTTC
many TRBD1 TRBJ1-2 TRBV15 CATSPSETGGYDVDYGYTF TGTGCCACCAGCCCTTCCGAGACAGGGGGATATGATGTTGACTATGGCTACACCTTC
many . TRBJ1-1 TRBV5-1 CASSLDPATKTEAFF TGCGCCAGCAGCTTGGACCCAGCGACTAAAACTGAAGCTTTCTTT
few . TRBJ2-2 TRBV10-3 CAISARGAPSNTGELFF TGTGCCATCAGTGCAAGGGGAGCCCCATCGAACACCGGGGAGCTGTTTTTT
. TRBD2 TRBJ2-3 TRBV7-9 CASSLLGSGSFKDTQYF TGTGCCAGCAGCCTTCTTGGTAGCGGGAGTTTTAAAGATACGCAGTATTTT
. TRBD2 TRBJ2-1 TRBV6-5 CASSHQLAPDEQFF TGTGCCAGCAGTCACCAACTAGCGCCCGATGAGCAGTTCTTC
few . TRBJ1-1 TRBV27 CASSWGTGNTEAFF TGTGCCAGCAGTTGGGGGACGGGTAACACTGAAGCTTTCTTT